Sequencing of this TCR beta chain was carried out in a study of blood T cell repertoires in COVID-19. Study-wide context: The analysed material was cDNA or gDNA that came from T cells, B-cell-depleted T cells, or PBMCs.

The assay was immunoSEQ multiplex PCR, and TCRdb's table has in-frame clones only and misses some. The sample includes some 200,000 clones, about 80% seen only once; the top ten take around 4.6%. The CDR3 runs to 15 residues. Per the germline V gene, CDR1 is GTSNPN and CDR2 is SVGIG (reference sequence). V shed 4 bases and J 4 bases; nucleotides not matched to a gene: 5. Sample: PBMCs or T cells enriched from blood (not recorded which). The rearrangement uses TRBV30 and TRBJ1-4, with 11 bases matching TRBD1. The clonotype originates from a woman aged 45 to 65 who had been exposed to COVID-19. The CDR3 DNA reads TGTGCCTGGACCCGGGACAGGGGGAATAATGAAAAACTGTTTTTT. Protein product: CAWTRDRGNNEKLFF.